The 17 T cell receptor beta chains reported below all come from one sample, sequenced in a study of cytotoxic CD8 clonotypes in ibrutinib-treated CLL. TCRdb's table, derived via immunoSEQ multiplex PCR, lists solely in-frame clones and lacks some. The table shows more than 300,000 clones, with almost 80% occurring only once. The input for sequencing was PBMCs, taken before ibrutinib treatment. The receptors were sampled from a human donor with chronic lymphocytic leukemia.

The chain uses TRBV28 and TRBJ2-5; a weak D match, TRBD2 (5 bases). CDR3 size: 14 residues. Germline-derived CDR1 and CDR2 are MDHEN and SYDVKM. Trimming removed 3 bases from V and 5 bases from J, with 13 bases in between. The CDR3 sequence: CASSLFGGYETQYF. CDR3 bases: TGTGCCAGCAGTTTGTTCGGCGGGTACGAGACCCAGTACTTC. Filled out from reference TRBV28 and TRBJ2-5, the complete variable domain reads DVKVTQSSRYLVKRTGEKVFLECVQDMDHENMFWYRQDPGLGLRLIYFSYDVKMKEKGDIPEGYSVSREKKERFSLILESASTNQTSMYLCASSLFGGYETQYFGPGTRLLVL.

J is TRBJ1-1 and V is TRBV5-1, with D unclear. V was clipped by 0 bases and J by 4 bases, with 10 bases between them. CDR3 length: 14 amino acids. CDR1 is SGHRS, CDR2 YFSETQ, per germline. CDR3 bases: TGCGCCAGCAGCTTGGTGGCAGCGTCCACTGAAGCTTTCTTT. Its translation is CASSLVAASTEAFF.

This clone was seen a handful of times. This chain uses TRBV13 with TRBJ1-1; D not certain. CDR1 PRHDT and CDR2 FYEKMQ come from the germline V gene (reference sequence). V was shortened by 5 bases and J by 0 bases, with 16 bases between the two germline ends. The CDR3 has 16 residues. The CDR3 loop reads CASSVIRGAMNTEAFF. The CDR3, as DNA: TGTGCCAGCAGCGTCATCCGGGGTGCCATGAACACTGAAGCTTTCTTT.

A few counts support this clone. Additional DNA sequences in this sample encode the identical CDR3. V and J are TRBV20-1 and TRBJ1-2; D is unclear. The germline CDR1 and CDR2 sequences are DFQATT and SNEGSKA (reference sequence). The CDR3 has 11 amino acids. V lost 0 bases and J lost 8, with 7 bases in between. This CDR3 reads CSARDGYGYTF. In DNA, the CDR3 is TGCAGTGCTAGAGATGGCTACGGCTACACCTTC.

The V call is TRBV5-4, the J call TRBJ1-2, with 10 bases identical to TRBD1. CDR3 size: 15 residues. From germline, CDR1 is SGHNT and CDR2 YYREEE (reference sequence). The J segment lost 7 bases and the V segment lost 0 bases, leaving 6 bases of the junction unmatched. The CDR3 sequence is CASSLDGTGDLGYTF. As DNA, the CDR3 is TGTGCCAGCAGCTTGGACGGGACAGGGGATCTTGGCTACACCTTC.

This chain links TRBV11-2 with TRBJ2-7; D is undetermined. The ends were cut back, 1 base at V and 2 bases at J, with 12 bases in the middle. The CDR3 has 15 residues. Germline assignment: CDR1 SGHAT and CDR2 FQNNGV. CDR3 sequence: CASSLGISLAYEQYF. The CDR3 DNA is TGTGCCAGCAGCTTAGGGATCAGTTTAGCCTACGAGCAGTACTTC.

The chain employs TRBV7-2 and TRBJ1-2; TRBD1 is a possible D gene (5 bases). Germline CDR1 SGHTA, CDR2 FQGNSA. The V end lost 5 bases, the J end lost 7 bases, and 17 bases lay between the germline ends. The CDR3 sequence is 14 residues long. The CDR3 sequence: CASSHPGSGFGYTF. As DNA, the CDR3 is TGTGCCAGCAGCCATCCCGGTTCAGGGTTTGGCTACACCTTC.

A single count supports this clone. The chain couples TRBV19 to TRBJ2-7, with 10 bases that match TRBD1. CDR3 length equals 18 residues. With V trimmed by 6 bases and J by 0 bases, 14 bases remained unmatched. Germline V lookup: CDR1 LNHDA, CDR2 SQIVND (reference sequence). This CDR3 reads CASSRSRDRGFSSYEQYF. As DNA, the CDR3 is TGTGCCAGTAGCCGGAGCCGGGACAGGGGATTTTCCTCCTACGAGCAGTACTTC.

V gene TRBV5-1 combines with J gene TRBJ1-2; 7 bases line up with TRBD1. The trim removed 3 bases at V and 3 bases at J, leaving 8 bases unmatched. Germline-derived CDR1 and CDR2 are SGHRS and YFSETQ. The CDR3 loop spans 15 amino acids. The CDR3 DNA follows: TGCGCCAGCAGCTCCGGTAACAGGGGATACTATGGCTACACCTTC. The encoded protein is CASSSGNRGYYGYTF.

This chain links TRBV5-1 with TRBJ2-7; TRBD1 agrees at 8 bases. Trimming cost V 0 bases and J 4 bases; bases outside gene matches: 9. This CDR3 spans 16 amino acids. Germline CDR1 reads SGHRS; CDR2 reads YFSETQ. The CDR3: CASSLASQGANYEQYF. CDR3 DNA: TGCGCCAGCAGCTTGGCGTCCCAGGGGGCAAATTACGAGCAGTACTTC.

This chain joins TRBV28 and TRBJ2-7, with 9 positions matching TRBD1. CDR1 and CDR2 (germline): MDHEN, SYDVKM. V lost 3 bases and J lost 2; bases outside the gene matches: 2. The CDR3 contains 14 residues. The CDR3 nucleotides are TGTGCCAGCAGTTTGCGGGACAGGGCCTACGAGCAGTACTTC. As protein: CASSLRDRAYEQYF.

V is TRBV7-9 and J is TRBJ2-3, with TRBD2 identical over 9 bases. The CDR3 covers 16 residues. V gave up 2 bases and J gave up 1 base; unmatched junction bases: 4. The germline V gene encodes CDR1 SEHNR and CDR2 FQNEAQ (reference sequence). The CDR3 DNA is TGTGCCAGCAGCTTATGGGCTAGCGGGGGCACAGATACGCAGTATTTT. Its protein is CASSLWASGGTDTQYF.

Here the CDR3 DNA reads TGTGCCAGCAGCTTACTTAGTAACTTGGCGGTGCGGGTTAGGTACTTC. It encodes CASSLLSNLAVRVRYF. The chain uses TRBV7-2 and TRBJ2-5, with D possibly matching TRBD2 (5 bases). Germline CDR1 reads SGHTA; CDR2 reads FQGNSA. With 2 bases removed from V and 13 bases from J, the gap between germline ends came to 26 bases. This CDR3 has 16 residues.

The chain uses TRBV13 and TRBJ2-1; 12 nucleotides match TRBD2. V shed 8 bases and J 5 bases; nucleotides not matched to a gene: 4. Germline V CDR1 and CDR2: PRHDT, FYEKMQ (reference sequence). This CDR3 comprises 14 residues. CDR3 nucleotide sequence: TGTGCCAGCGTGACTAGCGGGAGAGACAATGAGCAGTTCTTC. This gives the protein CASVTSGRDNEQFF.

CDR3 sequence (DNA): TGCGCCAGCAGCCACCGGCCGGGGGTACCGAACACCGGGGAGCTGTTTTTT. Its translation is CASSHRPGVPNTGELFF. The chain links TRBV4-1 to TRBJ2-2; tentative D call: TRBD2 (6 bases). The germline gives CDR1 MGHRA, CDR2 YSYEKL. The CDR3 consists of 17 residues. Trimming took off 3 bases at V and 0 bases at J, with 14 bases between the two ends.

This clone occurred a few times. V and J are TRBV7-2 and TRBJ2-7, with D perhaps being TRBD1 or TRBD2 (5 bases each). CDR1 is SGHTA, CDR2 FQGNSA, per germline. This CDR3 is built from 13 residues. V dropped 1 base and J dropped 5 bases, with 9 bases sitting between them. The CDR3 spells CASSLVRGDEQYF. In DNA form, the CDR3 reads TGTGCCAGCAGCTTAGTACGGGGCGACGAGCAGTACTTC.

This clone was seen only a few times. The chain joins TRBV6-1 to TRBJ1-5; TRBD1 matches at 7 bases. Looked up from germline, CDR1 is MNHNS and CDR2 is SASEGT. The ends lost 9 bases at V and 1 base at J; junction bases unmatched: 9. CDR3 length equals 15 residues. This CDR3 reads CASTYGTESNQPQHF. CDR3 nucleotide sequence: TGTGCCAGTACATACGGGACAGAAAGCAATCAGCCCCAGCATTTT.